This record concerns one T cell receptor beta chain sequence. CDR1 is MDHEN and CDR2 is SYDVKM in the germline V gene. The CDR3 spans 16 residues. Germline trimming cut 2 bases from V and 3 bases from J; bases unmatched to any gene: 7. This entry comes from a study of blood T cell repertoires in COVID-19. Across the whole study: Some COVID-19 samples were acute and others convalescent; all came from the United States, Italy and Spain.

Recruits, aged about 18 to 90 years, lived in 24 US areas. Clinical histories supplied by participants themselves formed the basis of cohort assignment. In the original analysis: Reference gene primer amplification in the assay estimated nucleated cell counts. Method: immunoSEQ multiplex PCR; TCRdb's copy keeps in-frame clones and lacks some. The V and J calls and the clone size are those of that table, but D and trimming were determined from the DNA. The sample includes 140,000 or so clones, roughly four fifths of them seen just once. The sequence came from a woman aged 18-29 years who had been exposed to COVID-19. The chain recombines TRBV28 with TRBJ1-5, with 7 bases aligning to TRBD1. The sequencing sample was made of PBMCs or T cells enriched from blood (not recorded which). The CDR3 is CASSLGGGQFNQPQHF. The CDR3 region has the DNA TGTGCCAGCAGTTTAGGAGGGGGCCAATTCAATCAGCCCCAGCATTTT.